This T cell receptor (beta chain) was recorded in a study of OX40 agonist ivuxolimab in advanced cancers. Study context: Patients were treated with ivuxolimab, an agonistic anti-OX40 (CD134) antibody.

V lost 9 bases and J lost 0, with 16 bases in between. Germline CDR1 is SGHTA and CDR2 is FQGNSA. The CDR3 has 15 residues. Profiling relied on immunoSEQ multiplex PCR, and the TCRdb table lists in-frame clones only, not all of them. Here the sample spans 40,000 to 50,000 clones, 80% to 90% being singletons. V and J are TRBV7-2 and TRBJ2-3, with a weak D call TRBD2 (7 bases). This sequence was found in an adult with an advanced solid tumor such as melanoma, head and neck, liver or kidney cancer. This specimen consisted of CD4+ or CD8+ T cells sorted from blood, obtained in a trial of the OX40 agonist ivuxolimab. CDR3 sequence reads: CASTRGAPSTDTQYF. The CDR3 DNA sequence: TGTGCCAGTACCCGGGGGGCCCCTAGCACAGATACGCAGTATTTT.